This T cell receptor (beta chain) comes out of a study of T cell repertoires in cytomegalovirus infection. Study at large: Public TCR beta signatures were indicative of both CMV infection and a matching HLA type. Study findings and constraints: Adding up the frequency of public TCR beta families identified people who carried CMV plus the relevant HLA. HLA-C-restricted TCR beta clonotypes specific for CMV led the ex vivo response.

TCRdb analysed the reads with MiXCR anew, one entry per CDR3 protein. There are roughly 320,000 distinct CDR3 sequences in the sample; 9.5% occur only once, and approximately 4.5% lies in the top ten. This clonotype was seen a few times. Its antigen remains unidentified. The sequencing sample was made of PBMCs. This sequence originates from a human donor in good health (CMV status not recorded). Some clones in this sample may be carry-over from other donors' samples.

The CDR3 DNA follows: TGTGCCAGCAGCCGAGAGGGACACCAAGAGACCCAGTACTTC. Translating it yields CASSREGHQETQYF. The chain joins TRBV7-9 to TRBJ2-5; the D gene could be TRBD1 or TRBD2 (5 bases each). The CDR3 is 14 residues long. Trimming removed 5 bases at V and 0 bases at J, with 10 bases between. In germline, CDR1 is SEHNR, CDR2 FQNEAQ (reference sequence).